The 8 T cell receptor beta chains listed next were all sequenced from one sample in a study of high-grade serous ovarian cancer treatment subgroups. This table comes from immunoSEQ multiplex PCR, and its TCRdb copy is limited to in-frame clones, with some not included. The sample lists about 840 clones; 60% to 85% were seen once. Tumor samples were taken before definitive surgery or chemotherapy. The sample consisted of tumor tissue. Receptors were obtained from a human donor with high-grade serous ovarian cancer.

J is TRBJ2-5 and V is TRBV10-3, with a possible D match to TRBD1 (5 bases). The ends were cut back, 4 bases at V and 2 bases at J, with 11 bases in the middle. This CDR3 region has 14 residues. Germline CDR1 ENHRY, CDR2 SYGVKD. DNA for the CDR3: TGTGCCATCAGTGGTGGGGCCTGGCAAGAGACCCAGTACTTC. Translating gives CAISGGAWQETQYF.

This clone has just one count. DNA of the CDR3: TGTGCCAGCAGTGCAGGGTCGGTGAACACTGAAGCTTTCTTT. Residues: CASSAGSVNTEAFF. The chain has TRBV9 and TRBJ1-1, with D possibly matching TRBD1 (5 bases). Trimming removed 5 bases at V and 0 bases at J, with 11 bases between. The CDR3 covers 14 residues. Germline lookup yields CDR1 SGDLS and CDR2 YYNGEE.

This clone was recorded once. The CDR3 spells CASSVEGWGGETQYF. The CDR3 DNA is TGTGCCAGCAGCGTAGAGGGGTGGGGGGGAGAGACCCAGTACTTC. The chain is built from TRBV9 and TRBJ2-5; 7 bases are shared with TRBD2. This CDR3 is 15 amino acids long. The J segment lost 4 bases and the V segment lost 0 bases, leaving 6 bases of the junction unmatched. Germline V gene lookup returns CDR1 SGDLS and CDR2 YYNGEE.

The chain has TRBV5-4 and TRBJ2-3; no clear D. The CDR3 spans 16 residues. CDR1 is SGHNT, CDR2 YYREEE, per germline (reference sequence). The V and J ends lost 4 bases and 3 bases respectively, with 18 bases between them. CDR3: CASSKPGLHGTDTQYF. The CDR3 bases are TGTGCCAGCAGCAAACCGGGCCTACATGGGACAGATACGCAGTATTTT.

The V gene is TRBV30, the J gene TRBJ2-7; D possibly corresponds to TRBD2 (6 bases). The V end was cut by 1 base, the J end by 5 bases, with 12 bases between. Germline V gene data show CDR1 as GTSNPN and CDR2 as SVGIG (reference sequence). The CDR3 consists of 13 residues. The CDR3 loop reads CAWSGGREDEQYF. The CDR3 DNA reads as TGTGCCTGGAGTGGGGGCAGGGAGGACGAGCAGTACTTC.

The V and J genes are TRBV28 and TRBJ2-7; TRBD1 matches at 9 bases. J was trimmed by 7 bases and V by 1 base; bases with no gene match: 14. The germline CDR1 and CDR2 sequences are MDHEN and SYDVKM. This CDR3 is built from 17 residues. CDR3 residues: CASSLFGTGHGAREQYF. CDR3 bases: TGTGCCAGCAGTTTATTCGGGACAGGGCATGGGGCTAGAGAGCAGTACTTC.

V usage is TRBV27 and J usage is TRBJ2-1; D remains ambiguous. V dropped 2 bases and J dropped 10 bases, with 3 bases sitting between them. The CDR3 is 10 residues long. The germline V gene has CDR1 MNHEY and CDR2 SMNVEV (reference sequence). CDR3: CASSLREQFF. In DNA form, the CDR3 reads TGTGCCAGCAGTTTAAGGGAGCAGTTCTTC.

In nucleotides, the CDR3 is TGTGCCAGCAGCCTCGGGGGCACCGGGGAGCTGTTTTTT. Protein sequence: CASSLGGTGELFF. V and J are TRBV11-3 and TRBJ2-2; D is possibly TRBD2 (6 bases). Trimming left V 5 bases short and J 4 bases short, with 8 bases between. The CDR3 contains 13 residues. Germline CDR1 is SGHNT and CDR2 is YENEEA.